This passage covers 5 T cell receptor delta chains from one sample sequenced in a study of gamma-delta chains in newborns, infants, children. TCRdb re-called clones from the reads via CATT. The sample shows 5,200 or so delta-chain clones, around 3% of them seen only once. The sample comprised blood. These receptors originate from a child who was a newborn, infant or young child, either healthy, febrile or measles-vaccinated (not recorded which).

In this sample, this clone turned up a few times. TCRdb pairs this DNA with a much larger clone's protein that differs at residue 9, likely a read error; the protein shown was translated from the DNA. The chain has TRDV2 and TRDJ3, with 9 bases lining up with TRDD3. From germline, CDR1 is GEAIGNYY and CDR2 EKD. V dropped 3 bases and J dropped 5; count of bases not matched to a gene: 4. There are 16 residues in the CDR3. The CDR3 loop is CACDYWGTGDTRQMFF. In DNA form, the CDR3 reads TGTGCCTGTGACTACTGGGGGACCGGGGACACCCGACAGATGTTTTTC.

This clone was seen a handful of times. The protein recorded in TCRdb matches a much larger clone and deviates from this DNA's translation at residue 14, suggesting a read error; the protein here is obtained by translating the DNA. The chain couples TRDV2 to TRDJ3; TRDD3 is a possible D gene (5 bases). In germline, CDR1 is GEAIGNYY, CDR2 EKD. This CDR3 is built from 17 residues. CDR3 in DNA: TGTGCCTGTGACACCGTGGCTGGACTCTGGGACACCCGACGGATGTTTTTC. This codes for CACDTVAGLWDTRRMFF.

Points on this clone: A much larger clone lies one base from this, so it may be a read error. Other DNA sequences in this specimen translate into the identical CDR3. The rearrangement joins TRDV1 to TRDJ1; TRDD3 agrees at 10 bases. Germline CDR1 and CDR2: TSWWSYY and QGS. There are 20 residues in the CDR3. CDR3 sequence reads: CALGELRLKLGDSDTDKLIF. As DNA, the CDR3 is TGTGCTCTTGGGGAACTAAGGCTGAAACTGGGGGATTCCGACACCGACAAACTCATCTTT.

In this sample, this clone turned up a few times. It is likely a read error: a sequence one base away is far more abundant. V usage is TRDV2 and J usage is TRDJ3; 12 bases map to TRDD3. V shed 0 bases and J 2 bases; nucleotides not matched to a gene: 13. The CDR3 has 22 residues. CDR1 and CDR2 (germline): GEAIGNYY, EKD. The CDR3: CACDTVRWGIRSRPWDTRQMFF. The CDR3 coding sequence is TGTGCCTGTGACACCGTCCGCTGGGGGATACGCTCACGGCCCTGGGACACCCGACAGATGTTTTTC.

In this sample, this clone turned up a few times. The protein given by TCRdb reflects a much larger clone and differs at residue 9 from this DNA's translation, likely from a read error; the protein shown is the DNA's translation. The chain couples TRDV2 to TRDJ2, with TRDD3 as a possible D gene (6 bases). CDR3 size: 14 residues. Germline assignment: CDR1 GEAIGNYY and CDR2 EKD. Trimming removed 2 bases at V and 6 bases at J, with 12 bases between. CDR3 in amino acids: CACDRGIWAAQLFF. The DNA for the CDR3 is TGTGCCTGTGACAGAGGGATATGGGCAGCACAACTCTTCTTT.